The following is a TCR beta chain sequence with its context. This clonotype was counted a few times. It lacks a known antigen. No qualities accompany the bases; no much larger clone lies one base away. V and J are truncated by 1 base and 10 bases respectively, leaving an intervening sequence of 7 bases. Taken from cysteine to phenylalanine, the CDR3 has 11 residues. Left in the record is the CDR3 DNA by itself, 33 bases read in frame from the first base. As encoded in the germline V gene (reference sequence), CDR1 is LNHNV while CDR2 is YYDKDF. This sample stems from a study of identical twins (dated by TCRdb to about 2016). A note on the overall study: The study deep-sequenced TCR alpha and beta repertoires from monozygotic twins, unrelated adults of various ages and cord blood to test whether fetal clonotypes persist. To rule out contamination, the twin experiments were replicated at different times with different library preparation protocols. Results the study describes overall, beyond this receptor: Recombination models systematically underestimated out-of-frame TCR alpha sharing in monozygotic twins but agreed with sharing between unrelated individuals. Compared with coincidental sharing between unrelated individuals, out-of-frame TCR alpha sequences shared between twins had an excess of sequences with low generation probability. The excess sharing between twins in beta out-of-frame sequences was weaker because fewer shared sequences reduced the signal-to-noise ratio. Conclusions relied on cross-sectional statistical analysis, since the same donors could not be followed over many years. Fewer insertions were carried by abundant cord blood beta clonotypes, a similar but weaker trend appeared in young adult naive repertoires, and no such trend appeared in memory repertoires. Zero-insertion analyses could be partly confounded by invariant T cells such as MAIT and iNKT, though diverse VJ usage argued against such confounding for most clonotypes.

Every donor was a healthy Caucasian. The library was prepared using 5' RACE. The reads were generated on an Illumina HiSeq 2000. Template switching added a universal primer binding site, and the final cDNA carried a unique molecular identifier that allowed TCR cDNA molecules to be counted accurately. Specific primers in the conserved constant-segment region were used to synthesize first-strand cDNA for the TCR alpha and beta chains. To control for contamination, each cDNA library was double barcoded with a SMART-Mk sample barcode plus Illumina barcodes. TruSeq adapter sequences and Illumina sample barcodes were added in two successive PCR steps. TCR alpha and beta cDNA libraries were sequenced on the Illumina HiSeq platform with custom primers. Per the authors' processing: MiGEC processed the raw reads to extract unique molecular identifiers, while MiXCR was used to determine the CDR3 positions. For each individual, recombination models were inferred using an EM algorithm with the repgenHMM and IGoR tools. The analysis of shared clonotypes was done with the tcR package in R, with sharing normalized by the product of cloneset sizes. To study raw recombination free of thymic and clonal selection effects, out-of-frame nonproductive sequences were analyzed. TCRdb reran the public reads through fastp at Q25 and MiXCR, keeping productive beta chains. Rows are unified per CDR3 protein, each entry keeping the most common DNA and genes. The V and J calls and clone size are TCRdb's, not the authors'. This sample is represented by some 1,700,000 distinct CDR3 sequences; around 33% of them were singletons. Approximately 0.25% of the sample is held by the ten biggest clonotypes.

The chain links TRBV15 with TRBJ1-1, with an unclear D gene assignment. Sample: cord blood. The clonotype comes from a newborn girl in good health. The base sequence is TGTGCCACCAGCAGAGTGAGTTCAGCTTTCTTT. Its protein reads: CATSRVSSAFF.